This T cell receptor (beta chain) was captured by sequencing in a study of blood T cell repertoires in COVID-19. In the study overall: PBMCs, B-cell-depleted T cells, or T cells provided the cDNA or gDNA that made up the material.

TCRdb keeps only in-frame clones here, not all; method: immunoSEQ multiplex PCR. The table records some 200,000 clones, roughly 89% of them present only once. This CDR3 has 13 residues. Trimming shortened V by 1 base and J by 6 bases, and 7 bases separated the two germline ends. Germline CDR1 reads SGHVS; CDR2 reads FQNEAQ. V usage is TRBV7-8 and J usage is TRBJ2-4; maybe TRBD2 (5 bases). The sample comprised peripheral blood. This sequence originates from an older woman with COVID-19, enrolled during active disease. The CDR3 DNA reads TGTGCCAGCAGCTTAGGTCGGGGAAACATTCAGTACTTC. This encodes CASSLGRGNIQYF. Full variable domain (remainder filled in from reference TRBV7-8 and TRBJ2-4): GAGVSQSPRYKVAKRGQDVALRCDPISGHVSLFWYQQALGQGPEFLTYFQNEAQLDKSGLPSDRFFAERPEGSVSTLKIQRTQQEDSAVYLCASSLGRGNIQYFGAGTRLSVL.